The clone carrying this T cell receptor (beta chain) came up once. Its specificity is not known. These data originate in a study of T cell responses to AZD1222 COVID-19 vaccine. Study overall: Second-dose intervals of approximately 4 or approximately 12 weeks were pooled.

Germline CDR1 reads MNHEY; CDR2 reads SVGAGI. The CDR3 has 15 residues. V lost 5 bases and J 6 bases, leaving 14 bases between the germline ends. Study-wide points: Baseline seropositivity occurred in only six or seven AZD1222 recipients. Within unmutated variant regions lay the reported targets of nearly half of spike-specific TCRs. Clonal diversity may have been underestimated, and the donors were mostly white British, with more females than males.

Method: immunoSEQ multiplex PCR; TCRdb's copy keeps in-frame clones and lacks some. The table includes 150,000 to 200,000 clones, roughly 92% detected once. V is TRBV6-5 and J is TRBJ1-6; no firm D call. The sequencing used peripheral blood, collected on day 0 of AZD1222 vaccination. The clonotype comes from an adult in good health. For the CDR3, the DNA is TGTGCCAGCAGTCCGGACGGGCTCCGTAATTCACCCCTCCACTTT. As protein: CASSPDGLRNSPLHF.